A single sample is the source of the 22 T cell receptor beta chains below, sequenced in a study of shared clonotypes between healthy human individuals. Produced via immunoSEQ multiplex PCR; TCRdb's table is partial and in-frame only. Of more than 550,000 clones listed, roughly 87% are singletons. The sample was memory CD8+ T cells from PBMCs. Subset indicated: CD45RO+ cells pooled with CCR7-negative TemRA cells. These receptor sequences come from a man younger than 35 in good health. Some clones in this sample may be carry-over from other donors' samples.

The rearrangement uses TRBV15 and TRBJ1-6, with 7 nucleotides matching TRBD1. The CDR3 covers 15 residues. Germline assignment: CDR1 LNHNV and CDR2 YYDKDF (reference sequence). The V gene end was trimmed by 5 bases and the J gene end by 7 bases; junction bases not matched to a gene: 8. CDR3 sequence (DNA): TGTGCCACCAGCGTGGAAGGGGGCCCGAATTCACCCCTCCACTTT. This sequence encodes CATSVEGGPNSPLHF.

This chain links TRBV9 with TRBJ2-7; 9 positions agree with TRBD2. Germline CDR1 is SGDLS and CDR2 is YYNGEE. The trim removed 2 bases at V and 2 bases at J, leaving 17 bases unmatched. This CDR3 is 19 amino acids long. The CDR3 loop is CASSVRTQKTSGNAYEQYF. CDR3 DNA: TGTGCCAGCAGCGTTCGCACACAAAAGACTAGCGGAAACGCCTACGAGCAGTACTTC.

V usage is TRBV7-2 and J usage is TRBJ2-7; D is tentatively TRBD1 or TRBD2 (5 bases each). Germline CDR1 is SGHTA and CDR2 is FQGNSA. The CDR3 has 14 amino acids. The germline V and J ends were trimmed by 7 bases and 3 bases, with 16 bases remaining between them. This CDR3 reads CASNGTPLSYEQYF. CDR3 coding DNA: TGTGCCAGCAACGGGACCCCTCTCAGCTACGAGCAGTACTTC.

The rearrangement links TRBV29-1 to TRBJ1-2; D unclear. CDR3 length: 12 amino acids. Germline V CDR1 and CDR2: SQVTM, ANQGSEA. The V gene lost 3 bases and the J gene lost 3 bases, with 8 bases spanning the gap. CDR3 sequence: CSVEWVDYGYTF. The CDR3 bases are TGCAGCGTTGAGTGGGTGGACTATGGCTACACCTTC.

The V call is TRBV7-9, the J call TRBJ1-4; the D gene is possibly TRBD1 (6 bases). CDR3 length equals 18 residues. The germline V gene encodes CDR1 SEHNR and CDR2 FQNEAQ (reference sequence). Trimming removed 6 bases from V and 5 bases from J, with 25 bases in between. The CDR3 here is CASSGGRRVDSRNEKLFF. In DNA form, the CDR3 reads TGTGCCAGCAGTGGGGGCAGGAGAGTCGACTCGAGAAATGAAAAACTGTTTTTT.

The gene calls are TRBV9 and TRBJ2-7; 12 nucleotides match TRBD1. In germline, CDR1 is SGDLS, CDR2 YYNGEE. CDR3 length: 16 amino acids. V was pared by 3 bases and J by 6 bases, with 10 bases of the junction left unmatched. The CDR3 protein is CASSAEPGQGAREQYF. CDR3 in DNA: TGTGCCAGCAGCGCCGAGCCGGGACAGGGGGCTCGCGAGCAGTACTTC. Full variable domain (missing parts from reference TRBV9 and TRBJ2-7): DSGVTQTPKHLITATGQRVTLRCSPRSGDLSVYWYQQSLDQGLQFLIQYYNGEERAKGNILERFSAQQFPDLHSELNLSSLELGDSALYFCASSAEPGQGAREQYFGPGTRLTVT.

V and J are TRBV4-1 and TRBJ2-1; 10 nucleotides match TRBD1. Germline lookup yields CDR1 MGHRA and CDR2 YSYEKL. J gave up 9 bases and V 5 bases, and 10 bases lay outside the gene matches. The CDR3 runs 15 residues. The CDR3 loop is CASSGRDRGPIEQFF. CDR3 nucleotide sequence: TGCGCCAGCAGCGGCCGGGACAGGGGACCGATTGAGCAGTTCTTC.

J is TRBJ2-3 and V is TRBV27; TRBD1 aligns across 7 bases. Germline CDR1 reads MNHEY; CDR2 reads SMNVEV (reference sequence). This CDR3 is built from 17 residues. J lost 5 bases, V lost 4 bases, and 15 bases had no gene match. CDR3: CASSSPPGQIVEDTQYF. CDR3 DNA sequence: TGTGCCAGCAGTTCCCCTCCGGGACAGATTGTAGAAGATACGCAGTATTTT.

With respect to this clone: Distinct nucleotide sequences in the sample also encode this CDR3. The rearrangement joins TRBV27 to TRBJ2-5; D may be TRBD1 (6 bases). Germline CDR1 MNHEY, CDR2 SMNVEV (reference sequence). The ends were cut back, 7 bases at V and 2 bases at J, with 11 bases in the middle. The CDR3 sequence is 13 residues long. The CDR3 region is CASTSRGQETQYF. The CDR3 DNA is TGTGCCAGCACTTCGAGGGGGCAAGAGACCCAGTACTTC.

The rearrangement links TRBV4-1 to TRBJ2-3; D uncertain. The length of the CDR3 is 16 residues. Between the trimmed V and J ends, which lost 4 bases and 2 bases, there was a span of 16 bases. Germline V CDR1 and CDR2: MGHRA, YSYEKL. The DNA for the CDR3 is TGCGCCAGCAGCCCATTCCGGATCAAACCCACAGATACGCAGTATTTT. This translates into CASSPFRIKPTDTQYF.

V gene TRBV15 combines with J gene TRBJ2-5; 10 bases are a match to TRBD2. Germline CDR1 is LNHNV and CDR2 is YYDKDF (reference sequence). There are 17 residues in the CDR3. V dropped 3 bases and J dropped 4; count of bases not matched to a gene: 11. DNA of the CDR3: TGTGCCACCAGCAGTGATCCTCTAGCGGGAGTAGGAGAGACCCAGTACTTC. Protein product: CATSSDPLAGVGETQYF. Using reference TRBV15 and TRBJ2-5 for the parts outside the CDR3, the full variable domain is DAMVIQNPRYQVTQFGKPVTLSCSQTLNHNVMYWYQQKSSQAPKLLFHYYDKDFNNEADTPDNFQSRRPNTSFCFLDIRSPGLGDTAMYLCATSSDPLAGVGETQYFGPGTRLLVL.

This clone has just a few counts. The chain combines TRBV28 with TRBJ2-7; D might be TRBD1 or TRBD2, each matching 5 bases. The length of the CDR3 is 15 residues. Trimming shortened V by 2 bases and J by 6 bases, and 17 bases separated the two germline ends. CDR1 and CDR2 (germline): MDHEN, SYDVKM. The CDR3 region has the DNA TGTGCCAGCAGTTTAGAGTCAGGGAGTATGGCCGAGCAGTACTTC. This sequence encodes CASSLESGSMAEQYF.

The CDR3 reads CASSIARTGNTEAFF. The CDR3 nucleotides are TGTGCCAGTAGTATAGCGAGGACAGGCAACACTGAAGCTTTCTTT. V and J are TRBV19 and TRBJ1-1; TRBD1 matches 7 bases. This CDR3 region has 15 residues. Unmatched junction bases numbered 4, after V lost 1 base and J lost 2 bases. Germline-derived CDR1 and CDR2 are LNHDA and SQIVND (reference sequence). Combining the CDR3 with reference TRBV19 and TRBJ1-1 gives the whole variable domain DGGITQSPKYLFRKEGQNVTLSCEQNLNHDAMYWYRQDPGQGLRLIYYSQIVNDFQKGDIAEGYSVSREKKESFPLTVTSAQKNPTAFYLCASSIARTGNTEAFFGQGTRLTVV.

The rearrangement links TRBV7-9 to TRBJ1-2; weak D call: TRBD1 (6 bases). CDR3 length equals 13 residues. V was cut by 7 bases and J by 8 bases, with 17 bases left in between. Germline assignment: CDR1 SEHNR and CDR2 FQNEAQ (reference sequence). CDR3 region: CASTLRGARGYTF. CDR3 nucleotides: TGTGCCAGCACCCTGAGGGGGGCAAGGGGCTACACCTTC.

This chain uses TRBV29-1 with TRBJ2-3; TRBD2 matches at 15 bases. The CDR3 extends over 17 amino acids. Losses at the gene ends were 5 bases for V and 4 bases for J; bases not matched to a gene: 10. Germline CDR1 is SQVTM and CDR2 is ANQGSEA. The CDR3, as DNA: TGCAGCGTTTACAGCGGGACTAGCGGGAGGTTCCCAGATACGCAGTATTTT. Its translation: CSVYSGTSGRFPDTQYF.

V usage is TRBV11-1 and J usage is TRBJ1-5, with no clear D. CDR1 and CDR2 (germline): SGHAT, FQDESV (reference sequence). The CDR3 is 13 amino acids. V dropped 5 bases and J dropped 6 bases, with 11 bases sitting between them. In nucleotides, the CDR3 is TGTGCCAGCAGCCCGGGGTTTGGTCAGCCCCAGCATTTT. Amino acid sequence: CASSPGFGQPQHF.

The V and J genes are TRBV11-2 and TRBJ2-1; D gene unclear. V lost 5 bases and J lost 2, with 7 bases in between. The CDR3 runs to 13 residues. The germline CDR1 and CDR2 sequences are SGHAT and FQNNGV. The CDR3 coding sequence is TGTGCCAGCAGCAACGATCCCTACAATGAGCAGTTCTTC. Encoded protein: CASSNDPYNEQFF.

The chain employs TRBV7-9 and TRBJ2-5; TRBD2 agrees at 14 bases. The CDR3 contains 18 residues. Trimming cost V 4 bases and J 4 bases; bases outside gene matches: 11. CDR1 is SEHNR, CDR2 FQNEAQ, per germline (reference sequence). The CDR3 loop reads CASSSRLAGGRLLETQYF. The CDR3, as DNA: TGTGCCAGCAGCTCCAGACTAGCGGGAGGGCGGCTGTTAGAGACCCAGTACTTC.

The rearrangement joins TRBV2 to TRBJ2-7; no clear D. Germline values: CDR1 SNHLY, CDR2 FYNNEI. V lost 0 bases and J lost 3, with 9 bases in between. The CDR3 is 14 amino acids. CDR3 nucleotide sequence: TGTGCCAGCAGTGAAGCGGCCCTTTTCTACGAGCAGTACTTC. Its protein product is CASSEAALFYEQYF.

This chain uses TRBV5-1 with TRBJ2-7, with TRBD2 matching 8 bases. CDR3 length: 16 residues. Germline V lookup: CDR1 SGHRS, CDR2 YFSETQ. V shed 0 bases and J 3 bases; nucleotides not matched to a gene: 8. CDR3 bases: TGCGCCAGCAGCTTGGGGGTCAGCGGGGGCATCTACGAGCAGTACTTC. Its translation is CASSLGVSGGIYEQYF.

This chain links TRBV2 with TRBJ2-7, with D perhaps TRBD1 (6 bases). The CDR3 has 12 amino acids. Germline CDR1 is SNHLY and CDR2 is FYNNEI. Trimming left V 7 bases short and J 2 bases short, with 9 bases between. CDR3 region: CASIRGTYEQYF. The CDR3 coding sequence is TGTGCCAGCATCAGGGGAACCTACGAGCAGTACTTC. The whole variable domain, remainder taken from reference TRBV2 and TRBJ2-7, is EPEVTQTPSHQVTQMGQEVILRCVPISNHLYFYWYRQILGQKVEFLVSFYNNEISEKSEIFDDQFSVERPDGSNFTLKIRSTKLEDSAMYFCASIRGTYEQYFGPGTRLTVT.

The genes are TRBV6-5 and TRBJ2-7, with TRBD2 matching 7 bases. Losses at the gene ends were 8 bases for V and 2 bases for J; bases not matched to a gene: 0. The V gene's germline CDR1 is MNHEY and CDR2 SVGAGI. The CDR3 totals 11 residues. The CDR3 sequence: CASGGAYEQYF. CDR3 in DNA: TGTGCCAGCGGGGGGGCCTACGAGCAGTACTTC.